The T cell receptor beta chain described here comes from a study of blood T cell repertoires in COVID-19. CDR1 and CDR2 from the germline V gene are MDHEN and SYDVKM. The CDR3 runs to 13 residues. Trimming stripped 7 bases from V and 2 bases from J, with 10 bases between. Method: immunoSEQ multiplex PCR; TCRdb's copy keeps in-frame clones and lacks some. Here the sample spans approximately 300,000 clones, 89% being singletons. Specimen: peripheral blood. The source is a man younger than 30 who had recovered from COVID-19. The chain is built from TRBV28 and TRBJ2-3; D gene unclear. The CDR3 is CASNSPNTDTQYF. CDR3 nucleotides: TGTGCCAGCAACTCCCCGAACACAGATACGCAGTATTTT.